The next 18 T cell receptor beta chains were all read from a single sample in a study of CD8+ T cells in alopecia areata (dated by TCRdb to about 2018). Per the publication, the treatment or condition label means: oral pan-JAK inhibitor, 5-10 mg twice daily. The library was obtained by the immunoSEQ multiplex PCR assay. For TCR sequencing, RNA was extracted from every sample and reverse transcribed into cDNA to serve as template. TCRdb stores this immuneACCESS table with in-frame sequences only. Part of the clones is absent; in the studies checked, under half of the shortfall reflects unresolved V genes, and no reason is known for the rest. The sample contains over 250,000 clones, roughly 63% of them found a single time. Together, the top ten hold 0.8% to 1% of the sample. The material was CD4+ T cells sorted from blood, obtained at week 52, from a patient treated with tofacitinib. Receptor source: a human donor with alopecia areata.

The CDR3 DNA reads TGTGCCAGCAGCTTAACAGGGGAAGGCTACACCTTC. This encodes CASSLTGEGYTF. This chain uses TRBV5-6 with TRBJ1-2, with 7 positions matching TRBD1. V dropped 2 bases and J dropped 8; count of bases not matched to a gene: 3. Germline values: CDR1 SGHDT, CDR2 YYEEEE. The CDR3 has 12 residues.

The gene calls are TRBV5-1 and TRBJ1-2; TRBD1 agrees at 10 bases. CDR1 and CDR2 (germline): SGHRS, YFSETQ. V was pared by 4 bases and J by 8 bases, with 5 bases of the junction left unmatched. CDR3 length equals 13 residues. The CDR3 loop is CASSMTGGEGYTF. For the CDR3, the DNA is TGCGCCAGCAGCATGACAGGGGGCGAAGGCTACACCTTC.

DNA for the CDR3: TGTGCCTGGAGGAGCGGGTGGAGGGATACGCAGTATTTT. This gives the protein CAWRSGWRDTQYF. This chain uses TRBV30 with TRBJ2-3; TRBD2 might be the D (6 bases). The CDR3 sequence is 13 residues long. CDR1 is GTSNPN, CDR2 SVGIG, per germline (reference sequence). Trimming took 3 bases from V and 6 from J, leaving 13 bases between them. The entire variable domain, with the rest obtained from reference TRBV30 and TRBJ2-3, is as follows: SQTIHQWPATLVQPVGSPLSLECTVEGTSNPNLYWYRQAAGRGLQLLFYSVGIGQISSEVPQNLSASRPQDRQFILSSKKLLLSDSGFYLCAWRSGWRDTQYFGPGTRLTVL.

The chain carries TRBV30 and TRBJ1-2; D remains unclear. Germline V gives CDR1 GTSNPN, CDR2 SVGIG (reference sequence). The V end lost 1 base, the J end lost 1 base, and 4 bases lay between the germline ends. This CDR3 has 12 amino acids. DNA for the CDR3: TGTGCCTGGAGTGCCGATAACTATGGCTACACCTTC. It encodes CAWSADNYGYTF.

V is TRBV6-5 and J is TRBJ2-1, with D hard to call. Per germline, CDR1 MNHEY and CDR2 SVGAGI. The V gene lost 2 bases and the J gene lost 0 bases, with 8 bases spanning the gap. The CDR3 contains 15 residues. The CDR3 here is CASSYGRDSYNEQFF. In DNA form, the CDR3 reads TGTGCCAGCAGTTACGGAAGGGACTCCTACAATGAGCAGTTCTTC.

This clone was picked up a small number of times. The chain recombines TRBV7-9 with TRBJ2-5; 7 bases map to TRBD1. The V gene end was trimmed by 5 bases and the J gene end by 5 bases; junction bases not matched to a gene: 8. The CDR3 is 14 amino acids. CDR1 and CDR2 from the germline V gene are SEHNR and FQNEAQ (reference sequence). The DNA of the CDR3 is TGTGCCAGCAGCCCTGACAGGGTTGGGGAGACCCAGTACTTC. Translation gives CASSPDRVGETQYF.

V usage is TRBV7-6 and J usage is TRBJ2-7; unclear D gene. Germline V lookup: CDR1 SGHVS, CDR2 FNYEAQ. The CDR3 totals 13 residues. V was trimmed by 0 bases and J by 7 bases, leaving 10 bases between them. The CDR3 DNA reads TGTGCCAGCAGCTTAGCGTTCGGAAGGGAGCAGTACTTC. Protein sequence: CASSLAFGREQYF.

This clone was observed a few times. The V call is TRBV29-1, the J call TRBJ2-7; D is perhaps TRBD2 (7 bases). Trimming pared 4 bases from V and 3 bases from J, leaving 19 bases between. From germline, CDR1 is SQVTM and CDR2 ANQGSEA. The CDR3 runs 15 residues. CDR3 loop: CSVVIVAGAYYEQYF. The CDR3 nucleotides are TGCAGCGTTGTGATAGTGGCGGGGGCCTACTACGAGCAGTACTTC.

The rearrangement links TRBV10-3 to TRBJ2-5; unclear D gene. Germline CDR1 is ENHRY and CDR2 is SYGVKD. V shed 5 bases and J shed 2 bases, with 3 bases lying between them. This CDR3 comprises 11 residues. The CDR3: CAISRQETQYF. The CDR3 bases are TGTGCCATCAGTAGACAAGAGACCCAGTACTTC.

This clone came up a few times. This may come from a read error, since a much larger clone is one base off. The chain carries TRBV7-8 and TRBJ1-2; D not resolved. Germline values: CDR1 SGHVS, CDR2 FQNEAQ. The length of the CDR3 is 12 residues. Trimming shortened V by 1 base and J by 2 bases, and 2 bases separated the two germline ends. This CDR3 reads CASSLGNYGYTF. CDR3 nucleotides: TGTGCCAGCAGCTTAGGGAACTATGGCTACACCTTC.

As to this clone: A much larger clone is a single base away; this may be a read error. This same CDR3 is encoded by further DNA sequences in the sample. The gene calls are TRBV11-2 and TRBJ2-5; no reliable D call. V lost 0 bases, J lost 2 bases, and 4 bases lay in between. Germline V lookup: CDR1 SGHAT, CDR2 FQNNGV. This CDR3 is 13 amino acids long. CDR3 nucleotides: TGTGCCAGCAGCTTAGAACTTCAAGAGACCCAGTACTTC. Residues: CASSLELQETQYF. Together with reference TRBV11-2 and TRBJ2-5, the CDR3 gives the full variable domain: EAGVAQSPRYKIIEKRQSVAFWCNPISGHATLYWYQQILGQGPKLLIQFQNNGVVDDSQLPKDRFSAERLKGVDSTLKIQPAKLEDSAVYLCASSLELQETQYFGPGTRLLVL.

This sequence joins TRBV20-1 and TRBJ1-5; D remains unclear. The CDR3 spans 9 residues. Germline lookup yields CDR1 DFQATT and CDR2 SNEGSKA (reference sequence). The germline V and J ends were trimmed by 7 bases and 9 bases, with 7 bases remaining between them. CDR3 bases: TGCAGTGGCGGATGGCCCCAGCATTTT. Amino acids: CSGGWPQHF.

A few counts support this clone. J is TRBJ2-1 and V is TRBV29-1; TRBD1 might be the D (5 bases). This CDR3 region has 13 residues. The V end lost 7 bases, the J end lost 2 bases, and 12 bases lay between the germline ends. The germline CDR1 and CDR2 sequences are SQVTM and ANQGSEA. The CDR3 DNA sequence: TGCAGCGGCGGTACAGGAACCTACAATGAGCAGTTCTTC. Translated: CSGGTGTYNEQFF.

The rearrangement links TRBV29-1 to TRBJ2-1, with D possibly matching TRBD1 (6 bases). Germline CDR1 is SQVTM and CDR2 is ANQGSEA. Trimming took off 0 bases at V and 5 bases at J, with 11 bases between the two ends. The CDR3 totals 14 residues. Here the CDR3 reads CSVEDTGLDNEQFF. CDR3 nucleotides: TGCAGCGTTGAAGACACAGGGTTGGACAATGAGCAGTTCTTC.

The rearrangement links TRBV29-1 to TRBJ2-2; D ambiguous. Germline CDR1 reads SQVTM; CDR2 reads ANQGSEA. V shed 6 bases and J shed 6 bases, with 11 bases lying between them. The CDR3 runs 12 residues. CDR3 sequence (DNA): TGCAGCGTCTCAAGAGGATCCGGGGAGCTGTTTTTT. Residues: CSVSRGSGELFF.

The CDR3 region is CASSLTSLRTDTQYF. In DNA, the CDR3 is TGTGCCAGCAGTCTTACTAGCTTGCGCACAGATACGCAGTATTTT. The rearrangement uses TRBV27 and TRBJ2-3, with a tentative D call TRBD2 (6 bases). The CDR3 totals 15 residues. V was trimmed by 5 bases and J by 1 base, leaving 13 bases between them. The V gene's germline CDR1 is MNHEY and CDR2 SMNVEV (reference sequence).

The V call is TRBV30, the J call TRBJ2-5; D unresolved. The germline gives CDR1 GTSNPN, CDR2 SVGIG (reference sequence). Deletions cut 2 bases from V and 7 bases from J, with 14 bases between. The CDR3 runs 13 residues. The CDR3 coding sequence is TGTGCCTGGAGTTCCATGCGTTCCGGGACCCAGTACTTC. This encodes CAWSSMRSGTQYF.

Concerning this clone itself: Other nucleotide sequences in the sample specify the same CDR3. The gene calls are TRBV30 and TRBJ1-5, with TRBD1 as a possible D gene (5 bases). The germline V gene encodes CDR1 GTSNPN and CDR2 SVGIG (reference sequence). This CDR3 is 13 amino acids long. The ends were cut back, 0 bases at V and 7 bases at J, with 10 bases in the middle. CDR3 nucleotide sequence: TGTGCCTGGAGTGTAGAAGGGGACCAGCCCCAGCATTTT. Translated, it gives CAWSVEGDQPQHF.